This T cell receptor beta chain was captured by sequencing in a study of T cell repertoires in cytomegalovirus infection. Study-wide context: In the study, CMV epitopes included recently identified HLA-C-restricted and well-studied HLA-B-restricted ones. Based on public TCR beta signatures, there were indications of CMV infection and of a matching HLA type.

Worth noting for this clonotype: What it binds is unknown.

Each CDR3 protein is one row after TCRdb ran MiXCR on the reads. The table lists 160,000 or so distinct CDR3 sequences, about a fifth of them singletons. Study results and caveats: Carriers of CMV and the relevant HLA type were discriminated by public TCR beta frequency. CMV-specific TCR beta clonotypes restricted by HLA-C were the ones dominating the ex vivo response.

Trimming left V 1 base short and J 5 bases short, with 9 bases between. The CDR3 loop spans 13 amino acids. Looked up from germline, CDR1 is SEHNR and CDR2 is FQNEAQ (reference sequence). The clonotype originates from a human donor in good health (CMV status not recorded). Some clones in this sample may be carry-over from other donors' samples. The input for sequencing was CD8+ T cells from cultured PBMCs, taken from culture after CMV antigen stimulation. This chain uses TRBV7-9 with TRBJ2-7; D remains unclear. The CDR3 sequence is CASSLEASDEQYF. CDR3 bases: TGTGCCAGCAGCTTAGAGGCGAGCGACGAGCAGTACTTC.